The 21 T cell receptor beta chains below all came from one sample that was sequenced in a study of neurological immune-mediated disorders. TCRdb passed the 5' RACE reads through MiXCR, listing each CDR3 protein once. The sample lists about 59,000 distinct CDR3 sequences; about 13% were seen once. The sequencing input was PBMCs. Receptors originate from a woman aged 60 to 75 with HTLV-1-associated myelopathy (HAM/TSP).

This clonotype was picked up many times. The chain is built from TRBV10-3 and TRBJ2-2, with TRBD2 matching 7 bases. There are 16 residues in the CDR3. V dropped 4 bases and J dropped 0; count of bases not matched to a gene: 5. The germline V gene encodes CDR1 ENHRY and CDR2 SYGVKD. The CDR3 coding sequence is TGTGCCATCAGTGGGCTAGCGGCCTCGAACACCGGGGAGCTGTTTTTT. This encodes CAISGLAASNTGELFF.

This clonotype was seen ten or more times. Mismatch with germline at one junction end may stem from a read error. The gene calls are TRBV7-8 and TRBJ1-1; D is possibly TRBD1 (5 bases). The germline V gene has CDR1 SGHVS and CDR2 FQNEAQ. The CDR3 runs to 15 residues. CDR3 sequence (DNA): TGTGCCAGCACCTTACAGGATGGCCCCAGGAGTGAAGCTTTCTTT. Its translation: CASTLQDGPRSEAFF.

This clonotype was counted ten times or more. The CDR3 DNA reads TGTGCCACCAGCAGAGTCAGGGGGGGGGCAGATACGCAGTATTTT. Its translation: CATSRVRGGADTQYF. The chain carries TRBV15 and TRBJ2-3; D tentatively fits TRBD1 or TRBD2 (7 bases each). The CDR3 runs 15 residues. Trimming shortened V by 1 base and J by 4 bases, and 12 bases separated the two germline ends. Germline V gene sequence: CDR1 LNHNV, CDR2 YYDKDF (reference sequence). The variable domain in full, completed from reference TRBV15 and TRBJ2-3, reads DAMVIQNPRYQVTQFGKPVTLSCSQTLNHNVMYWYQQKSSQAPKLLFHYYDKDFNNEADTPDNFQSRRPNTSFCFLDIRSPGLGDTAMYLCATSRVRGGADTQYFGPGTRLTVL.

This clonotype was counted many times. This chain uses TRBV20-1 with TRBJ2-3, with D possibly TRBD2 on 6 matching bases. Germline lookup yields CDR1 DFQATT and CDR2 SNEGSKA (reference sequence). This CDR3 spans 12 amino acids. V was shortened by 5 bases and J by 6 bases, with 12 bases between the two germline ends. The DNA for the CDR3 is TGCAGTGCTTCGGCGGGACCGGATACGCAGTATTTT. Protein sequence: CSASAGPDTQYF.

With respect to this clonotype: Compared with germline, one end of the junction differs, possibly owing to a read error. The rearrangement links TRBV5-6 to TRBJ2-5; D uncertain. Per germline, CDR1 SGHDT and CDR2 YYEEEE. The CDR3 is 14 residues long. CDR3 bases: TGTGCCAGCAGCCCGACATGGCCCCAAGAGAACCAGTACTTC. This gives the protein CASSPTWPQENQYF.

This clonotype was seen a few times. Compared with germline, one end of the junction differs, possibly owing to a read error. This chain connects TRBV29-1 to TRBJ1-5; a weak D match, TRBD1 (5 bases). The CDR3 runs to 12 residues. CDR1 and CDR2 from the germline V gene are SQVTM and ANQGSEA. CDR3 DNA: TGCAGCGTTGTTACGGGGGATCAGCCCCAGGATTTC. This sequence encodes CSVVTGDQPQDF.

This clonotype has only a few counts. CDR3 loop: CASRSPSGERDTGELFF. For the CDR3, the DNA is TGTGCCAGCAGATCCCCCAGCGGGGAGCGGGACACCGGGGAGCTGTTTTTT. This sequence joins TRBV27 and TRBJ2-2; 7 bases are a match to TRBD2. The junction had 13 bases not matched to a gene; V was cut back by 6 bases and J by 3 bases. The CDR3 is 17 amino acids. CDR1 is MNHEY, CDR2 SMNVEV, per germline (reference sequence).

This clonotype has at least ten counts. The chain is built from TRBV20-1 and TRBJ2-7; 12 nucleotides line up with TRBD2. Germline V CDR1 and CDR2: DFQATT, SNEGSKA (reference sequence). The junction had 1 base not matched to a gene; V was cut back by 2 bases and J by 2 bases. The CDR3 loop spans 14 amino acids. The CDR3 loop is CSARSSGRAYEQYF. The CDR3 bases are TGCAGTGCTAGATCTAGCGGGAGGGCCTACGAGCAGTACTTC.

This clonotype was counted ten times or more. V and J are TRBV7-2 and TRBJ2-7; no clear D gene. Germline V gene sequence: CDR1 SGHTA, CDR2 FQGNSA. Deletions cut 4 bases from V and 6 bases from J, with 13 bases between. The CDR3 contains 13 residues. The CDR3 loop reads CASSSWTAGEQYF. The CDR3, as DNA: TGTGCCAGCAGCTCGTGGACGGCCGGCGAGCAGTACTTC.

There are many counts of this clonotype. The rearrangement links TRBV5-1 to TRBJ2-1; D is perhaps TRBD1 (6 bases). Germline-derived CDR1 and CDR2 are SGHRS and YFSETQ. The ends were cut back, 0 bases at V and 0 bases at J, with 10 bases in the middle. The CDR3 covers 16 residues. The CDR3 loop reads CASSLAGDISYNEQFF. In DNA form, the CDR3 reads TGCGCCAGCAGCTTGGCAGGGGACATCTCCTACAATGAGCAGTTCTTC.

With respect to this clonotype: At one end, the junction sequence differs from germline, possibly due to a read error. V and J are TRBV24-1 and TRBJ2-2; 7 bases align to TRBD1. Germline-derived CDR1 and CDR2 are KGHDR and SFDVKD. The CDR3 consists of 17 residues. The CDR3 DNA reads TGTGCCACCAGTGACAAGGGACAGAAAGCGAACACCGGGGAGCTGTGTTTT. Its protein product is CATSDKGQKANTGELCF.

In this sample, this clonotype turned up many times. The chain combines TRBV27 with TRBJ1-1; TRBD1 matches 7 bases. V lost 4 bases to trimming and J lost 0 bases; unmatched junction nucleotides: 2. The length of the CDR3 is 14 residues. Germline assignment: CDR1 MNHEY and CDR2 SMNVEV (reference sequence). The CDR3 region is CASSSGQLNTEAFF. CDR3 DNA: TGTGCCAGCAGTTCGGGACAGTTGAACACTGAAGCTTTCTTT.

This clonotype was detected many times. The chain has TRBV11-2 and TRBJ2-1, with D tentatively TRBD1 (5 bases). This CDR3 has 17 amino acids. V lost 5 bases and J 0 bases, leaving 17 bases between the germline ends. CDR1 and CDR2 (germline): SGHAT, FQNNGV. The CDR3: CASSPGSGPNSYNEQFF. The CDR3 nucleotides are TGTGCCAGCAGCCCCGGATCAGGGCCGAACTCCTACAATGAGCAGTTCTTC. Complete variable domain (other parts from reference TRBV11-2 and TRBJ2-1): EAGVAQSPRYKIIEKRQSVAFWCNPISGHATLYWYQQILGQGPKLLIQFQNNGVVDDSQLPKDRFSAERLKGVDSTLKIQPAKLEDSAVYLCASSPGSGPNSYNEQFFGPGTRLTVL.

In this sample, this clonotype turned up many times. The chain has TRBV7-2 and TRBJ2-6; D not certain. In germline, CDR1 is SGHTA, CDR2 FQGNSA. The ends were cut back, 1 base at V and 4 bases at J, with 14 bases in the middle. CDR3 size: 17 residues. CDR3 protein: CASSLDRARRGANVLTF. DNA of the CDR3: TGTGCCAGCAGCTTAGATCGCGCACGAAGGGGGGCCAACGTCCTGACTTTC.

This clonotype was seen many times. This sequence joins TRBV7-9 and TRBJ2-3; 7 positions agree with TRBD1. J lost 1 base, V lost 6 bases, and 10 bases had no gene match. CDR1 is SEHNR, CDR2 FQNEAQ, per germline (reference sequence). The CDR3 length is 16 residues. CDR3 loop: CASSFRDSPGTDTQYF. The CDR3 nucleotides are TGTGCCAGCAGTTTTCGGGACAGCCCCGGCACAGATACGCAGTATTTT.

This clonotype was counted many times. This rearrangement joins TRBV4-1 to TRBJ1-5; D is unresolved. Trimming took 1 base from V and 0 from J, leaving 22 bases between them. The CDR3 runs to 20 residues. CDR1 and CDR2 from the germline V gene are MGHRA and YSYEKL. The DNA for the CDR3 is TGCGCCAGCAGCCAAGTAGTTTCTCTGGCAGTATTAAATAGCAATCAGCCCCAGCATTTT. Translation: CASSQVVSLAVLNSNQPQHF.

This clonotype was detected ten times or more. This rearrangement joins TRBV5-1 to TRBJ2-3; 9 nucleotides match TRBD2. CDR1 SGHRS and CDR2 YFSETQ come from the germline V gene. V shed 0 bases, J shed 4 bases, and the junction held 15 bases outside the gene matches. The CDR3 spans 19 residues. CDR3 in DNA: TGCGCCAGCAGCTTGGTTAGCGGGAGCGGGAGCAAAATGGCAGATACGCAGTATTTT. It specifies CASSLVSGSGSKMADTQYF. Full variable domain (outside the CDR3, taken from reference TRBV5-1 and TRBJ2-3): KAGVTQTPRYLIKTRGQQVTLSCSPISGHRSVSWYQQTPGQGLQFLFEYFSETQRNKGNFPGRFSGRQFSNSRSEMNVSTLELGDSALYLCASSLVSGSGSKMADTQYFGPGTRLTVL.

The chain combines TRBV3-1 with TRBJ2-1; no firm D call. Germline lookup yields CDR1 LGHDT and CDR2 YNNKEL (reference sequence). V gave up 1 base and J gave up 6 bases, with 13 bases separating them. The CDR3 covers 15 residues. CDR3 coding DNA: TGTGCCAGCAGCCAAGTCCCCCTAGGTGGCAATGAGCAGTTCTTC. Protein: CASSQVPLGGNEQFF.

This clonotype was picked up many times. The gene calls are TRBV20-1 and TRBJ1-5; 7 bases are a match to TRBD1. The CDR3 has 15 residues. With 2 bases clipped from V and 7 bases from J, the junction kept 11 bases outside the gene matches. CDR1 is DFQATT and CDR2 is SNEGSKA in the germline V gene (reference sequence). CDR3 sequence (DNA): TGCAGTGCTAGACTCCAGGGGGGTGGCGGACAGCCCCAGCATTTT. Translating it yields CSARLQGGGGQPQHF.

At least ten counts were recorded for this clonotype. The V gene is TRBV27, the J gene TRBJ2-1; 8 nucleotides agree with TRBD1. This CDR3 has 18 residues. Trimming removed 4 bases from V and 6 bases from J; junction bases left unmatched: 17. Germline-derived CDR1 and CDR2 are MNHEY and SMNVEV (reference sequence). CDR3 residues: CASSSRQGTIFLRNEQFF. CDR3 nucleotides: TGTGCCAGCAGTTCCCGACAGGGGACGATATTCCTTCGCAATGAGCAGTTCTTC.

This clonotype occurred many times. The CDR3 loop reads CASSVFSATNTGELFF. In nucleotides, the CDR3 is TGTGCCAGCAGCGTATTTAGCGCCACGAACACCGGGGAGCTGTTTTTT. This rearrangement joins TRBV9 to TRBJ2-2, with a weak D call TRBD2 (5 bases). The ends were cut back, 1 base at V and 0 bases at J, with 10 bases in the middle. There are 16 residues in the CDR3. In germline, CDR1 is SGDLS, CDR2 YYNGEE.